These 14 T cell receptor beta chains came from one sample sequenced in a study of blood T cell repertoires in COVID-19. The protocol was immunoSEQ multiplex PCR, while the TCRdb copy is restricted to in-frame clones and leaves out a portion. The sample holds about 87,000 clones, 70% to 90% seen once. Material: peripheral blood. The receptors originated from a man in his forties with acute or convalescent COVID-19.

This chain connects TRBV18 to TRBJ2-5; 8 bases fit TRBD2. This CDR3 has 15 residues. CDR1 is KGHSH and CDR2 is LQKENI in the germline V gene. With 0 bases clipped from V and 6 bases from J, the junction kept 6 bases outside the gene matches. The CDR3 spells CASSPPLAGSKTQYF. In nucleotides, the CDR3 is TGTGCCAGCTCACCACCGTTAGCGGGGTCGAAGACCCAGTACTTC.

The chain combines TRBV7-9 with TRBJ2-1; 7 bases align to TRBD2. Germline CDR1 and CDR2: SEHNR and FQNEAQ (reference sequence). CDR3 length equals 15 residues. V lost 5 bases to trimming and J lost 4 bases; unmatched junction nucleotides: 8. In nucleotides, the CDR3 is TGTGCCAGCAGCCTAACCCTGGGGGGGTACAATGAGCAGTTCTTC. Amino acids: CASSLTLGGYNEQFF. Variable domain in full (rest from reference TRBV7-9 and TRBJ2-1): DTGVSQNPRHKITKRGQNVTFRCDPISEHNRLYWYRQTLGQGPEFLTYFQNEAQLEKSRLLSDRFSAERPKGSFSTLEIQRTEQGDSAMYLCASSLTLGGYNEQFFGPGTRLTVL.

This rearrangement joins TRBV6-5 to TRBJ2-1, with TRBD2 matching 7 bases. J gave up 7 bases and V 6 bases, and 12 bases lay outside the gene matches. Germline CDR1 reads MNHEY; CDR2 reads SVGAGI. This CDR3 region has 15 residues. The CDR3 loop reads CASRTAGEYRNEQFF. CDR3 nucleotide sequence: TGTGCCAGCAGGACGGCGGGAGAGTATAGAAATGAGCAGTTCTTC.

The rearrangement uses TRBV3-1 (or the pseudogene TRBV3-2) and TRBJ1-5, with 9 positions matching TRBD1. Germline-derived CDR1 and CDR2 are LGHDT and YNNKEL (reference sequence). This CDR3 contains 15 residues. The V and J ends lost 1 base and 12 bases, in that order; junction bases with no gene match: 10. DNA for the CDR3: TGTGCCAGCAGCCAAGGACAGGGGGGGGCCAAAGGCCAGCATTTT. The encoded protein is CASSQGQGGAKGQHF.

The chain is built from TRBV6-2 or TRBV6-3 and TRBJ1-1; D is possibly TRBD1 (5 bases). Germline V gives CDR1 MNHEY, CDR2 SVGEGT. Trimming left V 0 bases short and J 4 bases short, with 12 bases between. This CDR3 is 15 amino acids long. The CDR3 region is CASSYSNWGGTEAFF. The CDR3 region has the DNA TGTGCCAGCAGTTACTCGAATTGGGGGGGCACTGAAGCTTTCTTT.

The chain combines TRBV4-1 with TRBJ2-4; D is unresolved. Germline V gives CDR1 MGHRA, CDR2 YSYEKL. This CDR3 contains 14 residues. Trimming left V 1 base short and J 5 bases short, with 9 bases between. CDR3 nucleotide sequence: TGCGCCAGCAGCCAAGTTGAGTTCGAAAACATTCAGTACTTC. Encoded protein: CASSQVEFENIQYF.

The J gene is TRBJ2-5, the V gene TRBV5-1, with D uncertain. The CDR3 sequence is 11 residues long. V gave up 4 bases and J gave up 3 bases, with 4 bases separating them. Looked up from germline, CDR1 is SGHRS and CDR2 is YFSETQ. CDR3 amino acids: CASSIEETQYF. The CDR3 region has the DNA TGCGCCAGCAGCATAGAAGAGACCCAGTACTTC.

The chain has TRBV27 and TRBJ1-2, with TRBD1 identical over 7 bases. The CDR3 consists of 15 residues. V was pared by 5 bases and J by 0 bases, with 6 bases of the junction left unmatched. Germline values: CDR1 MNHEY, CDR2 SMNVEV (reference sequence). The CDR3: CASSPDRSANYGYTF. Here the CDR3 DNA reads TGTGCCAGCAGTCCGGACAGGTCCGCTAACTATGGCTACACCTTC.

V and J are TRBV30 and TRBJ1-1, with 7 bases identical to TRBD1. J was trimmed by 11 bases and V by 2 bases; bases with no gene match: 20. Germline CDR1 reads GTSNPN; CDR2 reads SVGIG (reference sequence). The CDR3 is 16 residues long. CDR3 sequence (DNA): TGTGCCTGGAGTCCGCGACAGGGTTATCCCAATTTTGGGGCTTTCTTT. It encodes CAWSPRQGYPNFGAFF. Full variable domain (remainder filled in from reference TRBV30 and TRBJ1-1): SQTIHQWPATLVQPVGSPLSLECTVEGTSNPNLYWYRQAAGRGLQLLFYSVGIGQISSEVPQNLSASRPQDRQFILSSKKLLLSDSGFYLCAWSPRQGYPNFGAFFGQGTRLTVV.

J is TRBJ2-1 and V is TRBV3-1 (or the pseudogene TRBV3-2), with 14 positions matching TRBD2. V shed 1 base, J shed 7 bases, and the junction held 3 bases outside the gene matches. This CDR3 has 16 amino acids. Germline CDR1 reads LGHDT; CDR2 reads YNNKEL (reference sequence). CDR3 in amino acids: CASSQAGLAGVNEQFF. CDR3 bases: TGTGCCAGCAGCCAAGCGGGACTAGCGGGAGTGAATGAGCAGTTCTTC.

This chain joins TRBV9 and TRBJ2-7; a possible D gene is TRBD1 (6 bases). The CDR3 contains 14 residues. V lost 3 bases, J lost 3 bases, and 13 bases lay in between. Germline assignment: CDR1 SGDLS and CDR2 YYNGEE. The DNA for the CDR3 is TGTGCCAGCAGCGCAACTGACAGGCGCTACGAGCAGTACTTC. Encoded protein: CASSATDRRYEQYF.

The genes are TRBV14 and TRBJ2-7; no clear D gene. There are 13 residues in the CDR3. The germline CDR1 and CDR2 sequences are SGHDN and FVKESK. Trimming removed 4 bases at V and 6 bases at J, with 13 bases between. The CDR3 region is CASSLRNFGEQYF. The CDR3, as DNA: TGTGCCAGCAGCCTGCGAAATTTCGGCGAGCAGTACTTC. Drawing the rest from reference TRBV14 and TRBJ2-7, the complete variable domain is EAGVTQFPSHSVIEKGQTVTLRCDPISGHDNLYWYRRVMGKEIKFLLHFVKESKQDESGMPNNRFLAERTGGTYSTLKVQPAELEDSGVYFCASSLRNFGEQYFGPGTRLTVT.

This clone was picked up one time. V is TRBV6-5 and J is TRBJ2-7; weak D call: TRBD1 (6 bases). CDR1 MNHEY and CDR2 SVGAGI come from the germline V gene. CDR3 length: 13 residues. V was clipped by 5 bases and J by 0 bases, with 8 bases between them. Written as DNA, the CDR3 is TGTGCCAGCAGTCGGACAGTCTCCTACGAGCAGTACTTC. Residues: CASSRTVSYEQYF.

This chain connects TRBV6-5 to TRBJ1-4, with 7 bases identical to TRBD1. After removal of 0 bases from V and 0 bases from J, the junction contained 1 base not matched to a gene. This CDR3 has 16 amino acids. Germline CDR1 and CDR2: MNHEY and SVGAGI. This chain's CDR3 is CASSYSGTATNEKLFF. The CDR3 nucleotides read TGTGCCAGCAGTTACTCGGGGACAGCAACTAATGAAAAACTGTTTTTT.